This TCR beta chain was observed in a study of coeliac disease. The wider study: Refractory coeliac disease type I meant no gluten-free diet response for over 12 months. General study results and limits: Few TRB amino acid sequences were shared between samples; most were unique.

Remarks on this clone: Its antigen is currently unknown.

The data were produced by immunoSEQ multiplex PCR, yet TCRdb's version contains in-frame clones alone and is incomplete. Among about 3,700 clones listed, 69% were seen once. V was cut by 0 bases and J by 4 bases, with 9 bases left in between. This CDR3 has 14 residues. Germline CDR1 is MNHEY and CDR2 is SMNVEV (reference sequence). The sequence came from a man aged 25 to 40 with celiac disease. The rearrangement joins TRBV27 to TRBJ1-2; D gene uncertain. What was sequenced was intraepithelial lymphocytes from the gut. CDR3 sequence: CASSLSAGTYGYTF. CDR3 bases: TGTGCCAGCAGTTTATCGGCAGGAACCTATGGCTACACCTTC.